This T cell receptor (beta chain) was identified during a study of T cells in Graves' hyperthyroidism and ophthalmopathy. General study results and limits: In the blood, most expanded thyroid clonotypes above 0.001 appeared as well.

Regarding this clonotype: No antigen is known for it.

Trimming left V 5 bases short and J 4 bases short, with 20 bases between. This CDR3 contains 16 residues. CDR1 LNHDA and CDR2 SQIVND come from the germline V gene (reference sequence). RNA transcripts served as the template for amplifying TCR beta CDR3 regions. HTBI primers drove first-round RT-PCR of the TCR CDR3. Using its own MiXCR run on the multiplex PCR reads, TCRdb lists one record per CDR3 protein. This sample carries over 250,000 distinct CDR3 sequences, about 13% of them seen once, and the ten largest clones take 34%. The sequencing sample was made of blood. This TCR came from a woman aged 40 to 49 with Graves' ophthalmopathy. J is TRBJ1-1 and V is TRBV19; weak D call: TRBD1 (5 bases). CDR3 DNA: TGTGCCAGTAGTGCGCGCTATCGGGGGAGAGGCACTGAAGCTTTCTTT. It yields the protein CASSARYRGRGTEAFF.